The clone carrying this T cell receptor (beta chain) was seen just once. Its antigen is unidentified. The junction shows a germline mismatch at one end, possibly a read error. The source of the sample is a study of blood T cells in healthy people across ages. Study outcomes and limitations: Among T cells, TCR beta diversity per million cells dropped roughly linearly as age rose. Reliance upon unsorted PBMCs precluded definitive naive versus antigen-experienced comparison.

Combining a sample-barcoded 5' primer with a J-beta primer mix, a second PCR ran for roughly 7 to 12 cycles. Each CDR3 protein is one row after TCRdb ran MiXCR on the 5' RACE reads. The profile shows some 710,000 distinct CDR3 sequences, 46% of them singletons. The sequencing sample was made of blood. This receptor was taken from a man older than 75 in good health.

This CDR3 is CTRGCDRVCPSYEQYF. The CDR3 region has the DNA TGTACCAGGGGTTGCGACAGGGTGTGCCCCTCCTACGAGCAGTACTTC. This chain uses TRBV7-6 with TRBJ2-7; 7 bases line up with TRBD1. This CDR3 has 16 amino acids. CDR1 is SGHVS and CDR2 is FNYEAQ in the germline V gene.